This T cell receptor beta chain emerged from a study of shared clonotypes between healthy human individuals. Germline V gene lookup returns CDR1 MDHEN and CDR2 SYDVKM. With 3 bases removed from V and 6 bases from J, the gap between germline ends came to 17 bases. CDR3 size: 16 residues. The repertoire was sequenced with immunoSEQ multiplex PCR; TCRdb's copy has only in-frame clones and lacks some. The repertoire holds around 330,000 clones, approximately 79% seen once, with 10% in the top ten. The split of CD4+ cells yielded CD45RA+ naive and CD45RA-negative memory subsets. The V and J genes are TRBV28 and TRBJ1-4; D may be TRBD1 (5 bases). The source of this sequence is a young man in good health. The sequencing sample was made of memory CD4+ T cells sorted from blood. Subset given: CD45RA-negative fraction. The CDR3 region has the DNA TGTGCCAGCAGTTTTGGGGGGACGGGTGACTATGAAAAACTGTTTTTT. It codes for CASSFGGTGDYEKLFF.